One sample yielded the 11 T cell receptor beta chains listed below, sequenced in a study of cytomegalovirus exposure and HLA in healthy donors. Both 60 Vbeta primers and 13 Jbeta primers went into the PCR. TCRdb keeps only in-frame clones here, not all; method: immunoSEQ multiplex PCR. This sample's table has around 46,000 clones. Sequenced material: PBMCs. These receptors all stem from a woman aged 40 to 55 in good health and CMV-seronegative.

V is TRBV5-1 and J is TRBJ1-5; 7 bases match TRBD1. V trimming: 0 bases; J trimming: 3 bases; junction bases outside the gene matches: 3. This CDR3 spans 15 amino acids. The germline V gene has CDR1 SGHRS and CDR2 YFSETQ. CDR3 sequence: CASSLAGQTNQPQHF. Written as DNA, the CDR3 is TGCGCCAGCAGCTTGGCGGGACAGACCAATCAGCCCCAGCATTTT. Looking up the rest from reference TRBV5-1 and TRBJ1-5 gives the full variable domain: KAGVTQTPRYLIKTRGQQVTLSCSPISGHRSVSWYQQTPGQGLQFLFEYFSETQRNKGNFPGRFSGRQFSNSRSEMNVSTLELGDSALYLCASSLAGQTNQPQHFGDGTRLSIL.

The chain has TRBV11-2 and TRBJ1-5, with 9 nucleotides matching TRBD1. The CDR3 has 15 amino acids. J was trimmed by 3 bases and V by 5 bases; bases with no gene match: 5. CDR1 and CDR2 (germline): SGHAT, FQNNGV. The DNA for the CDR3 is TGTGCCAGCAGCCGCGGACAGGGGCTCAATCAGCCCCAGCATTTT. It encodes CASSRGQGLNQPQHF.

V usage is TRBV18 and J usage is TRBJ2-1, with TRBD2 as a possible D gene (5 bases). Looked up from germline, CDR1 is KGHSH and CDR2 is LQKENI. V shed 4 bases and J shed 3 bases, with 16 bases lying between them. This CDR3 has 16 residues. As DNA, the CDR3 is TGTGCCAGCTCACAGGACTCGGATAACGGCTACAATGAGCAGTTCTTC. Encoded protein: CASSQDSDNGYNEQFF. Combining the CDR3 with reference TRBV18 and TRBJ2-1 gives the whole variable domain NAGVMQNPRHLVRRRGQEARLRCSPMKGHSHVYWYRQLPEEGLKFMVYLQKENIIDESGMPKERFSAEFPKEGPSILRIQQVVRGDSAAYFCASSQDSDNGYNEQFFGPGTRLTVL.

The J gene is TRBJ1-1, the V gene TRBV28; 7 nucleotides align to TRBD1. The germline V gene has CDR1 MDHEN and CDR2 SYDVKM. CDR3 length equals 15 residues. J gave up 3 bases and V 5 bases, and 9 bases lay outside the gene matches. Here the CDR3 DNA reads TGTGCCAGCAGTACGTACAGGGGCGCGTACACTGAAGCTTTCTTT. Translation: CASSTYRGAYTEAFF. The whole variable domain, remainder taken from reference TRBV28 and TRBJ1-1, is DVKVTQSSRYLVKRTGEKVFLECVQDMDHENMFWYRQDPGLGLRLIYFSYDVKMKEKGDIPEGYSVSREKKERFSLILESASTNQTSMYLCASSTYRGAYTEAFFGQGTRLTVV.

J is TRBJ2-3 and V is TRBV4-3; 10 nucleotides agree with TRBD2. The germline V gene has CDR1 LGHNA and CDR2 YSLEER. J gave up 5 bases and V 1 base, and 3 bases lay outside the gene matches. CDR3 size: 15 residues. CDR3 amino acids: CASSQVLAGEDTQYF. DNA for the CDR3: TGCGCCAGCAGCCAAGTCCTAGCGGGAGAAGATACGCAGTATTTT.

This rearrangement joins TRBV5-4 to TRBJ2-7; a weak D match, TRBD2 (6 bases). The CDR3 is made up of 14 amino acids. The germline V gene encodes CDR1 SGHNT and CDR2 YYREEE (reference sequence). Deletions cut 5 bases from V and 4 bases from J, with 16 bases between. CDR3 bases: TGTGCCAGCAGTCGAGGGACTGGACGGTACGAGCAGTACTTC. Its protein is CASSRGTGRYEQYF. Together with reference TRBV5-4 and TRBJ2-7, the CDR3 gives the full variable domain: ETGVTQSPTHLIKTRGQQVTLRCSSQSGHNTVSWYQQALGQGPQFIFQYYREEENGRGNFPPRFSGLQFPNYSSELNVNALELDDSALYLCASSRGTGRYEQYFGPGTRLTVT.

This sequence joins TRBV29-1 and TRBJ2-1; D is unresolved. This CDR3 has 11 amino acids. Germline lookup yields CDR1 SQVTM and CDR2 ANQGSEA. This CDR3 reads CGASELNEQFF. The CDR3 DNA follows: TGCGGCGCCAGCGAGCTGAATGAGCAGTTCTTC.

The CDR3 is CASRGAGVTEAFF. The CDR3 DNA reads TGTGCCAGCCGAGGGGCGGGGGTCACTGAAGCTTTCTTT. This chain uses TRBV6-4 with TRBJ1-1; D might be TRBD1 (5 bases). The germline gives CDR1 MRHNA, CDR2 SNTAGT. V dropped 8 bases and J dropped 4 bases, with 14 bases sitting between them. The CDR3 contains 13 residues.

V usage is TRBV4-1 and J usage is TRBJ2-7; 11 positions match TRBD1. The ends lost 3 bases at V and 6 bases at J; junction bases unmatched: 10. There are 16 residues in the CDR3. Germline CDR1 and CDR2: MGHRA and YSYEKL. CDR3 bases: TGCGCCAGCAGCCAGGGACAGGGGGGGTCTTTCGCCGAGCAGTACTTC. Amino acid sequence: CASSQGQGGSFAEQYF.

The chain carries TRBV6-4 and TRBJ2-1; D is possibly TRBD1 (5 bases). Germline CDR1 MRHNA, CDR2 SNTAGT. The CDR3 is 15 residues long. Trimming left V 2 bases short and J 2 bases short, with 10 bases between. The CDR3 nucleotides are TGTGCCAGCAGTGACGGGGCCCAACCCTACAATGAGCAGTTCTTC. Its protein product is CASSDGAQPYNEQFF.

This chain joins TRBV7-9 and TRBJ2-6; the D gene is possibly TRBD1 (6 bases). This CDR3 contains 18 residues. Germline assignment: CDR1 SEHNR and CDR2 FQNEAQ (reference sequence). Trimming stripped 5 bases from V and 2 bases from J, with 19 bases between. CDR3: CASSHLTYTGPGANVLTF. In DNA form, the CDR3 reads TGTGCCAGCAGCCATCTAACTTATACAGGGCCTGGGGCCAACGTCCTGACTTTC.